This T cell receptor beta chain was captured in a study of T cells expressing NK-cell markers. Study at large: The eight sequenced donors comprised seven who were HCMV-seropositive and one who was seronegative. Overall study results and limits: HCMV specificity of expanded NKG2C+ T cell clones remained unclear. Topping the CD3+CD56-NKG2C+ fraction as well were these clonotypes, in a few donors.

CDR3 size: 14 residues. CDR1 is SQVTM and CDR2 is ANQGSEA in the germline V gene. Worth noting for this clonotype: Its antigen is as yet unknown.

TCRdb reprocessed the 5' RACE reads and keeps a single row for each CDR3 protein, giving no DNA. Its clone listing holds some 140,000 distinct CDR3 sequences. The sequenced material came from blood T cells: a sorted CD56 or NKG2C T cell subset, CD4+ or CD8+ T cells, or bulk PBMC T cells (not recorded which). This chain links TRBV29-1 with TRBJ1-1; there is no DNA to check the TCRdb D call of TRBD1. This receptor was taken from a woman between 45 and 60 years old in good health. CDR3 region: CSVRDRGWNTEAFF.